The text below deals with one T cell receptor beta chain. What it binds is not known. Germline CDR1 is SGHDN and CDR2 is FVKESK. V dropped 0 bases and J dropped 7 bases, with 10 bases sitting between them. CDR3 size: 13 residues. This sample was included in a study of T cell repertoires in cytomegalovirus infection. In the study overall: CMV epitopes that were recently identified and HLA-C-restricted were used alongside well-studied HLA-B-restricted ones. Matching HLA type, along with CMV infection, was indicated by public TCR beta signatures.

MiXCR, run by TCRdb on the reads, gives a single entry per CDR3 protein. This sample has approximately 1,000,000 distinct CDR3 sequences, with 25% to 40% found just once. Sequencing used cultured CD8+ T cells from PBMCs, obtained from culture after CMV antigen stimulation. The sequence came from a human donor in good health (CMV status not recorded). Some clones in this sample may be carry-over from other donors' samples. The rearrangement uses TRBV14 and TRBJ2-7; no clear D. Written as DNA, the CDR3 is TGTGCCAGCAGCCAAGATCCGATTTGGGAGCAGTACTTC. As protein: CASSQDPIWEQYF.